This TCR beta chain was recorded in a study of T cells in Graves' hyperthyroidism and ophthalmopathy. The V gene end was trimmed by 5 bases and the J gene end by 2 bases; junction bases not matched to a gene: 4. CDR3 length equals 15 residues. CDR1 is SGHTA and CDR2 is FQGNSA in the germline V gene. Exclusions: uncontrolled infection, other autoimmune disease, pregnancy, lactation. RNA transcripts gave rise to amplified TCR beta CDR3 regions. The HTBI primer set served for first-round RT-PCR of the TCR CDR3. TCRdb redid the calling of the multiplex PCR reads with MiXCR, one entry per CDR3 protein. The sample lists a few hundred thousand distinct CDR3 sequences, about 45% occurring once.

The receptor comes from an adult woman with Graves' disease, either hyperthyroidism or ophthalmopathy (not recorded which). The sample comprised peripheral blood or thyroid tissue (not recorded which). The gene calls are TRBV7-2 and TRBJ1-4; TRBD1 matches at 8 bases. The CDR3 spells CASSPNRGTNEKLFF. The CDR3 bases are TGTGCCAGCAGCCCCAACAGGGGGACTAATGAAAAACTGTTTTTT.